These 15 T cell receptor beta chains were sequenced from one sample in a study of cytomegalovirus exposure and HLA in healthy donors. Vbeta (60) and Jbeta (13) primers were used in the PCR. Clones were read by immunoSEQ multiplex PCR, and TCRdb kept only the in-frame ones, dropping some. The sample lists fewer than 110,000 clones, about 74% occurring once. Sequenced material: PBMCs. The source is a woman between 35 and 50 years old in good health and CMV-seropositive.

The V call is TRBV30, the J call TRBJ1-1; no firm D call. Germline V lookup: CDR1 GTSNPN, CDR2 SVGIG (reference sequence). V gave up 2 bases and J gave up 3 bases, with 10 bases separating them. This CDR3 contains 13 residues. CDR3 in DNA: TGTGCCTGGAGTATCGGGTTTTACACTGAAGCTTTCTTT. It yields the protein CAWSIGFYTEAFF. Together with reference TRBV30 and TRBJ1-1, the CDR3 gives the full variable domain: SQTIHQWPATLVQPVGSPLSLECTVEGTSNPNLYWYRQAAGRGLQLLFYSVGIGQISSEVPQNLSASRPQDRQFILSSKKLLLSDSGFYLCAWSIGFYTEAFFGQGTRLTVV.

The CDR3 region is CASSLDGGGHNEQFF. CDR3 sequence (DNA): TGCGCCAGCAGCTTGGATGGGGGGGGGCACAATGAGCAGTTCTTC. The chain is built from TRBV5-1 and TRBJ2-1; a possible D gene is TRBD2 (7 bases). The CDR3 is 15 residues long. Germline V gene data show CDR1 as SGHRS and CDR2 as YFSETQ. The V end was cut by 0 bases, the J end by 5 bases, with 12 bases between.

About this clone itself: At one end the junction does not follow the germline gene, possibly because of a read error. The V gene is TRBV4-1, the J gene TRBJ2-1; D remains unclear. CDR1 and CDR2 (germline): MGHRA, YSYEKL. The CDR3 sequence is 13 residues long. The CDR3 bases are TGCGCCAGCAGCCAAGATTTGTACCTTGAGGAGTTCTTC. It encodes CASSQDLYLEEFF.

As regards this clone: A far larger clone lies a single base away; this is likely a read error. The chain recombines TRBV5-6 with TRBJ1-2, with no clear D. Germline V gene data show CDR1 as SGHDT and CDR2 as YYEEEE. The CDR3 loop spans 11 amino acids. The CDR3 is CASSGYYAYTF. The CDR3, as DNA: TGTGCCAGCAGCGGCTACTATGCCTACACCTTC.

This clone was observed a few times. The chain joins TRBV18 to TRBJ1-1; TRBD1 agrees at 7 bases. CDR3 length equals 15 residues. After removal of 3 bases from V and 6 bases from J, the junction contained 10 bases not matched to a gene. Germline V lookup: CDR1 KGHSH, CDR2 LQKENI. CDR3 coding DNA: TGTGCCAGCTCACCGCAAGACAGGGTGTACTCTGAAGCTTTCTTT. Translating it yields CASSPQDRVYSEAFF.

The chain employs TRBV2 and TRBJ1-1, with 7 bases aligning to TRBD1. After removal of 4 bases from V and 0 bases from J, the junction contained 2 bases not matched to a gene. The CDR3 runs 14 residues. CDR1 is SNHLY and CDR2 is FYNNEI in the germline V gene. This chain's CDR3 is CASSGQGLNTEAFF. The CDR3 DNA follows: TGTGCCAGCAGTGGACAGGGACTGAACACTGAAGCTTTCTTT.

This clone appeared many times. The chain uses TRBV6-4 and TRBJ2-5, with a weak D call TRBD2 (5 bases). Germline V gene data show CDR1 as MRHNA and CDR2 as SNTAGT. CDR3 length equals 16 residues. V was pared by 0 bases and J by 5 bases, with 16 bases between. The CDR3 DNA reads as TGTGCCAGCAGTGACTCGGCAGGAGGAGATTACGAGACCCAGTACTTC. This encodes CASSDSAGGDYETQYF.

This chain joins TRBV5-6 and TRBJ1-2; D is ambiguous. The CDR3 sequence is 11 residues long. V was shortened by 4 bases and J by 6 bases, with 7 bases between the two germline ends. Germline V CDR1 and CDR2: SGHDT, YYEEEE. CDR3 DNA: TGTGCCAGCAGCCTATATGATGGCTACACCTTC. It codes for CASSLYDGYTF.

The chain links TRBV30 to TRBJ2-4; 7 nucleotides align to TRBD1. This CDR3 comprises 12 residues. Germline loops: CDR1 GTSNPN, CDR2 SVGIG (reference sequence). The CDR3 coding sequence is TGTGCTCTCGACAGGGTGAAAAACATTCAGTACTTC. This gives the protein CALDRVKNIQYF.

J is TRBJ1-5 and V is TRBV6-4; 7 positions agree with TRBD1. From germline, CDR1 is MRHNA and CDR2 SNTAGT. The CDR3 has 18 residues. Unmatched junction bases numbered 14, after V lost 2 bases and J lost 4 bases. The CDR3 DNA reads as TGTGCCAGCAGTGACCATTTTAACGCAGGGGGGAAGAATCAGCCCCAGCATTTT. Residues: CASSDHFNAGGKNQPQHF.

This clone was observed once. This chain joins TRBV2 and TRBJ2-5, with TRBD2 matching 12 bases. The V gene's germline CDR1 is SNHLY and CDR2 FYNNEI. CDR3 length: 15 amino acids. Unmatched junction bases numbered 1, after V lost 4 bases and J lost 1 base. The CDR3 sequence: CASSGTSGVQETQYF. Here the CDR3 DNA reads TGTGCCAGCAGTGGGACTAGCGGGGTCCAAGAGACCCAGTACTTC.

The chain has TRBV4-3 and TRBJ1-2, with D possibly being TRBD1 (5 bases). CDR1 is LGHNA and CDR2 is YSLEER in the germline V gene. V was pared by 0 bases and J by 7 bases, with 9 bases between. The CDR3 spans 13 residues. The CDR3 DNA reads as TGCGCCAGCAGCCAAGACAGGGCCTCTGGCTACACCTTC. This encodes CASSQDRASGYTF.

This chain joins TRBV5-1 and TRBJ1-2; TRBD1 matches 8 bases. The CDR3 spans 14 residues. Germline CDR1 and CDR2: SGHRS and YFSETQ. V was pared by 4 bases and J by 8 bases, with 10 bases of the junction left unmatched. This CDR3 is CASSHVPGQVGYTF. The CDR3 bases are TGCGCCAGCAGCCACGTCCCGGGACAGGTGGGCTACACCTTC.

The chain recombines TRBV4-2 with TRBJ2-2; 7 bases match TRBD1. The CDR3 runs 15 residues. V lost 6 bases, J lost 5 bases, and 9 bases stayed unmatched. Per the germline V gene, CDR1 is LGHNA and CDR2 is YNFKEQ. The CDR3, as DNA: TGTGCCAGCAGACGATCGGGACAGTCTACCGGGGAGCTGTTTTTT. Its protein is CASRRSGQSTGELFF.

A single count supports this clone. In this CDR3 the conserved last residue, phenylalanine or tryptophan, is missing, so a read error is likely. The J gene is TRBJ1-5, the V gene TRBV10-3, with D perhaps TRBD1 (5 bases). Germline V gene sequence: CDR1 ENHRY, CDR2 SYGVKD. The ends were cut back, 3 bases at V and 6 bases at J, with 18 bases in the middle. This CDR3 region has 16 residues. The CDR3 DNA reads as TGTGCCATCAGTGAAACTGTGGGGGGAAGCGGTCAGCCCCAGCATGTT. It translates to CAISETVGGSGQPQHV.